This entry is about one T cell receptor (beta chain). As yet, its antigen is unknown. V lost 6 bases, J lost 3 bases, and 5 bases stayed unmatched. Germline V gene sequence: CDR1 MNHNS, CDR2 SASEGT. The CDR3 contains 15 residues. This sample was included in a study of identifying expanded T cells in peripheral blood. Overall study findings and caveats: Across healthy donors, higher total template counts meant significantly greater approximately two-week count variance. Over around two and four weeks, about 16 and 20 clones changed, versus around 1.3 between replicates.

Repertoires were generated with immunoSEQ multiplex PCR, while TCRdb's copy carries only in-frame clones and drops some. Among 55,000 to 75,000 clones listed, more than 70% were seen once. This receptor was taken from a person between 18 and 75 years old in good health. Sequences were obtained from blood. The J gene is TRBJ2-7, the V gene TRBV6-1, with 13 bases fitting TRBD2. The CDR3 loop is CASSPTSGGDYEQYF. The DNA of the CDR3 is TGTGCCAGCAGCCCAACTAGCGGGGGGGACTACGAGCAGTACTTC.